This TCR beta chain was captured in a study of blood T cell repertoires in COVID-19. Background on the study: PBMCs, B-cell-depleted T cells, or T cells provided the cDNA or gDNA that made up the material.

Per the original methods: For nucleated cells, counts were estimated from reference gene primer amplification. Clones were sequenced by immunoSEQ multiplex PCR, and TCRdb holds only the in-frame ones, with some missing. Clonal size and the V and J genes are those of that table, whereas D and trimming came from the DNA. The sample holds roughly 210,000 clones; under 90% are singletons and the top ten take about 11%. Seattle's cohort entered during active infection and was followed longitudinally. The sequenced sample was peripheral blood. This TCR derives from a woman older than 75 with COVID-19, enrolled during active disease.

CDR3 loop: CASSPPRQGPNEQFF. CDR3 sequence (DNA): TGTGCCAGCTCACCACCGAGACAGGGGCCCAATGAGCAGTTCTTC. The chain is built from TRBV18 and TRBJ2-1; TRBD1 aligns across 8 bases. Germline CDR1 and CDR2: KGHSH and LQKENI. This CDR3 has 15 amino acids. The trim removed 0 bases at V and 6 bases at J, leaving 4 bases unmatched.